This passage covers 16 T cell receptor beta chains from one sample sequenced in a study of CXCR3-negative and CXCR3-positive naive CD8 T cells. The libraries of TRB cDNA were constructed through 5' RACE using UMI labels. TCRdb re-called the 5' RACE reads and gives one entry per CDR3 protein, without DNA. The repertoire table contains 45,000 to 65,000 distinct CDR3 sequences. The sequenced material came from memory CD8+ T cells from blood. All receptors come from a human donor in good health. Some clones in this sample may be carry-over from other donors' samples.

The chain is built from TRBV7-2 and TRBJ2-5; TCRdb's D call, TRBD1, is unchecked because there is no DNA. Per the germline V gene, CDR1 is SGHTA and CDR2 is FQGNSA. The CDR3 has 14 amino acids. CDR3 protein: CASSLASGEETQYF.

The chain employs TRBV5-1 and TRBJ2-5; the D call from TCRdb, TRBD1, cannot be confirmed without DNA. CDR1 is SGHRS and CDR2 is YFSETQ in the germline V gene. CDR3 length: 14 residues. CDR3 residues: CASSLVSSQETQYF.

The rearrangement uses TRBV11-3 and TRBJ2-2. The CDR3 is 11 amino acids. Per the germline V gene, CDR1 is SGHNT and CDR2 is YENEEA. The CDR3 reads CASSLYLELFF.

This chain uses TRBV6-2 or TRBV6-3 with TRBJ2-2; the TCRdb call, TRBD2, lacks DNA for checking. This CDR3 region has 16 residues. Germline lookup yields CDR1 MNHEY and CDR2 SVGEGT. CDR3 sequence: CASSFQQGPDTGELFF.

The rearrangement uses TRBV9 and TRBJ2-7. CDR1 is SGDLS, CDR2 YYNGEE, per germline. The CDR3 is 16 amino acids. CDR3 region: CASSANKDLSVYEQYF.

V usage is TRBV7-9 and J usage is TRBJ1-2; the D call from TCRdb, TRBD1, cannot be confirmed without DNA. Germline CDR1 SEHNR, CDR2 FQNEAQ (reference sequence). The CDR3 loop spans 14 amino acids. The CDR3 here is CASSTGTEHYGYTF.

This rearrangement joins TRBV7-6 to TRBJ2-7; the D call of TRBD1 rests on TCRdb alone, since no DNA is present to check it. The V gene's germline CDR1 is SGHVS and CDR2 FNYEAQ. The CDR3 is 13 residues long. The CDR3 reads CASSPGAGYEQYF. Full variable domain (outside the CDR3, taken from reference TRBV7-6 and TRBJ2-7): GAGVSQSPRYKVTKRGQDVALRCDPISGHVSLYWYRQALGQGPEFLTYFNYEAQQDKSGLPNDRFSAERPEGSISTLTIQRTEQRDSAMYRCASSPGAGYEQYFGPGTRLTVT.

The V gene is TRBV20-1, the J gene TRBJ2-3; without DNA, the TCRdb call of TRBD2 cannot be checked. This CDR3 has 18 residues. Germline assignment: CDR1 DFQATT and CDR2 SNEGSKA (reference sequence). This chain's CDR3 is CSADERDGLSGPTDTQYF.

This rearrangement joins TRBV23-1 to TRBJ2-1; TCRdb's D call of TRBD1 is untestable without DNA. TRBV23-1 is treated as an ORF (open reading frame) with a function not yet certain. This CDR3 is built from 13 residues. CDR3 sequence reads: CAIPQSHWSEQFF.

J is TRBJ1-2 and V is TRBV5-1; the D gene TCRdb calls, TRBD1, cannot be checked with no DNA. Germline loops: CDR1 SGHRS, CDR2 YFSETQ. This CDR3 is built from 14 residues. CDR3 protein: CASSLPTGNYGYTF.

The V and J genes are TRBV29-1 and TRBJ2-7; with no DNA, the TCRdb D assignment of TRBD1 cannot be verified. Per germline, CDR1 SQVTM and CDR2 ANQGSEA. CDR3 length equals 13 residues. CDR3 region: CSVGQGPSYEQYF.

The chain combines TRBV29-1 with TRBJ2-2. CDR3 length: 11 residues. From germline, CDR1 is SQVTM and CDR2 ANQGSEA. CDR3 protein: CSVPNTGELFF.

V is TRBV6-4 and J is TRBJ2-1. Germline assignment: CDR1 MRHNA and CDR2 SNTAGT. The length of the CDR3 is 15 residues. CDR3 residues: CASSLDASSINEQFF.

The rearrangement uses TRBV27 and TRBJ1-2; TCRdb's assignment of TRBD1 cannot be checked, as there is no DNA. This CDR3 is built from 13 residues. Germline V gene data show CDR1 as MNHEY and CDR2 as SMNVEV (reference sequence). This chain's CDR3 is CASLAIPGWYYTF.

The chain links TRBV7-2 to TRBJ2-7; lacking DNA, the TRBD2 call made by TCRdb goes unchecked. This CDR3 has 14 amino acids. Looked up from germline, CDR1 is SGHTA and CDR2 is FQGNSA. CDR3 residues: CASSLALLLYEQYF.

CDR3 in amino acids: CSAREFSGASSYNEQFF. The chain has TRBV20-1 and TRBJ2-1; TCRdb's assignment of TRBD1 cannot be checked, as there is no DNA. The germline V gene has CDR1 DFQATT and CDR2 SNEGSKA (reference sequence). CDR3 length: 17 amino acids.